The rows below give T cell receptor beta chains drawn from one sample of a study of Ad26.COV2.S vaccination and SARS-CoV-2 variants. Clones were sequenced by immunoSEQ multiplex PCR, and TCRdb holds only the in-frame ones, with some missing. Counted here are 350,000 to 500,000 clones, about 90% occurring once; the ten biggest clones make up less than 4.5%. The specimen comprised peripheral blood, sampled in a trial of Ad26.COV2.S vaccine versus placebo. These receptors all stem from a person aged 18-65 years who received the Ad26.COV2.S COVID-19 vaccine or a placebo. The CDR3 runs from the conserved cysteine through the conserved F or W. Fields, in order: clone size, J gene, V gene, D gene, CDR3 length, CDR3 DNA, CDR3 protein. A D gene is named only where the DNA matches it firmly. Clone size, where shown, is once, few, many, or a class for clones that have expanded.

few TRBJ1-4 TRBV10-3 . 15 TGTGCCATCAGTGAGTCCGGGAAGCGTAATGAAAAACTGTTTTTT CAISESGKRNEKLFF
. TRBJ1-2 TRBV9 . 12 TGTGCCAGCAGCACCCGGACCCATGGCTACACCTTC CASSTRTHGYTF
. TRBJ2-7 TRBV7-2 . 11 TGTGCCAGCGGGAGCGCCTACGAGCAGTACTTC CASGSAYEQYF
. TRBJ2-2 TRBV5-6 . 15 TGTGCCAGCAGCTTGGATCAGGGGAACACCGGGGAGCTGTTTTTT CASSLDQGNTGELFF
. TRBJ2-2 TRBV27 TRBD2 15 TGTGCCAGCAGTTTATCCGGGGAGGGTGCCGGGGAGCTGTTTTTT CASSLSGEGAGELFF
few TRBJ2-1 TRBV28 TRBD2 16 TGTGCCAGCAGTTTATCCGCGGGAGGCTCCTACAATGAGCAGTTCTTC CASSLSAGGSYNEQFF
. TRBJ2-3 TRBV11-3 . 13 TGTGCCAGCAGCGAGTTGAGGGGAGATACGCAGTATTTT CASSELRGDTQYF
. TRBJ2-1 TRBV2 TRBD2 15 TGTGCCAGCAGTGTGTCGACTAGCGTTGTCAATGAGCAGTTCTTC CASSVSTSVVNEQFF
. TRBJ1-1 TRBV4-3 . 14 TGCGCCAGCAGCCAAACAACAGGGTGGACTGAAGCTTTCTTT CASSQTTGWTEAFF
. TRBJ1-3 TRBV7-2 . 15 TGTGCCAGCAGCTTAAGGACGGATTCTGGAAACACCATATATTTT CASSLRTDSGNTIYF
. TRBJ1-2 TRBV5-5 . 13 TGTGCCAGCAGCTTGGGAACCGTCGGGGGCTACACCTTC CASSLGTVGGYTF
once TRBJ1-1 TRBV9 . 14 TGTGCCAGCAGCGTAAGACAGGATAGCACTGAAGCTTTCTTT CASSVRQDSTEAFF
. TRBJ2-3 TRBV28 . 15 TGTGCCAGCAGTCTTCCGGGACTCAACACAGATACGCAGTATTTT CASSLPGLNTDTQYF
. TRBJ1-3 TRBV7-9 . 16 TGTGCCAGCAGCAACGGGGGACACTTCTCTGGAAACACCATATATTTT CASSNGGHFSGNTIYF
once TRBJ2-5 TRBV5-5 . 14 TGTGCCAGCAGCTTGTACCCCGGGGAAGAGACCCAGTACTTC CASSLYPGEETQYF
. TRBJ1-2 TRBV30 . 15 TGTGCCTGGAGTGTTGGGGAAGCCGGGAACTATGGCTACACCTTC CAWSVGEAGNYGYTF
. TRBJ1-2 TRBV3-1/TRBV3-2 TRBD1 15 TGTGCCAGCAGCCAAGCGGCAGGGGGCGGCTATGGCTACACCTTC CASSQAAGGGYGYTF
few TRBJ1-3 TRBV5-4 . 15 TGTGCCAGCAGCTTGGCCGGGGTAGGTGGAAACACCATATATTTT CASSLAGVGGNTIYF
. TRBJ2-1 TRBV11-3 . 14 TGTGCCAGCAGCCCGCAAGCGAACTACAATGAGCAGTTCTTC CASSPQANYNEQFF
. TRBJ2-5 TRBV7-2 . 13 TGTGCCAGCAGCCCCGAAAGGGGTGAGACCCAGTACTTC CASSPERGETQYF
. TRBJ1-1 TRBV5-1 . 14 TGCGCCAGCAGCTTTGGCGAATTGAACACTGAAGCTTTCTTT CASSFGELNTEAFF
. TRBJ2-1 TRBV5-1 . 18 TGCGCCAGCAGCTCCCTTAAGGGCGGGCGCCTGACATACAATGAGCAGTTCTTC CASSSLKGGRLTYNEQFF
. TRBJ1-5 TRBV10-3 . 14 TGTGCCATCAGTGACGGGGGGGGCAATCAGCCCCAGCATTTT CAISDGGGNQPQHF
few TRBJ2-2 TRBV4-2 TRBD1 16 TGTGCCAGCAGTCGGTGGACAGGGGGGAGAGCCGGGGAGCTGTTTTTT CASSRWTGGRAGELFF
. TRBJ2-7 TRBV2 TRBD1 15 TGTGCCAGCAGGTACCGGGACAGAGTCTCCTACGAGCAGTACTTC CASRYRDRVSYEQYF
. TRBJ2-3 TRBV18 TRBD2 14 TGTGCCAGCTCACGGACTAGCGGGAGCGGGGCGCAGTATTTT CASSRTSGSGAQYF
. TRBJ2-1 TRBV9 TRBD2 16 TGTGCCAGCAGCGCCGGACTAGCGATGGGACTCAATGAGCAGTTCTTC CASSAGLAMGLNEQFF
. TRBJ1-2 TRBV7-9 TRBD1 12 TGTGCCAGCAGCGAGGGGGCTGGTGGCTACACCTTC CASSEGAGGYTF
. TRBJ2-2 TRBV11-3 . 15 TGTGCCAGCAGCTTGGGGACTGTCGGGACCGGGGAGCTGTTTTTT CASSLGTVGTGELFF
. TRBJ2-6 TRBV3-1/TRBV3-2 . 16 TGTGCCAGCAGCCAAGGGGTCGGGCCTGGGGCCAACGTCCTGACTTTC CASSQGVGPGANVLTF
. TRBJ2-1 TRBV4-1 . 15 TGCGCCAGCAGCCAAGGTACGGGAGCCTACAATGAGCAGTTCTTC CASSQGTGAYNEQFF
. TRBJ2-2 TRBV5-1 . 17 TGCGCCAGCCGCTTAAACCATTTAAGGTTAACGGCCGAGGAGCTGTTTTTT CASRLNHLRLTAEELFF
few TRBJ2-1 TRBV5-1 . 16 TGCGCCAGCAGCGTAGGGACGGACGACTCCTACAATGAGCAGTTCTTC CASSVGTDDSYNEQFF
few TRBJ1-1 TRBV10-3 TRBD1 14 TGTGCCATCACTAGGACAGGGGAAATGGGTGAAGCTTTCTTT CAITRTGEMGEAFF
. TRBJ2-3 TRBV13 . 16 TGTGCCAGCAGCTCGAGGGTCGGTGGGAGCACAGATACGCAGTATTTT CASSSRVGGSTDTQYF
. TRBJ1-2 TRBV27 TRBD1 17 TGTGCCAGCAGTGCTGGGACAGGGGGCTCCTTTGGGGATGGCTACACCTTC CASSAGTGGSFGDGYTF
. TRBJ2-1 TRBV27 TRBD2 20 TGTGCCAGCAGTTTATACCCGGGACTAGCGGGAACGCCTACGGGGGATGAGCAGTTCTTC CASSLYPGLAGTPTGDEQFF